Listed below are T cell receptor beta chains from one sample, sequenced in a study of tumor-infiltrating lymphocytes in primary liver carcinoma. MiXCR, applied by TCRdb to the multiplex PCR reads, yields one record per CDR3 protein. The data hold some 200,000 distinct CDR3 sequences, with about two thirds observed a single time. Specimen: peripheral blood. These receptors came from a woman aged 55-70 years with primary liver carcinoma and hepatitis B virus infection. CDR3s include the opening cysteine and the closing phenylalanine or tryptophan. A D gene is named only where the DNA matches it firmly. Clone size, where shown, is once, few, many, or a class for clones that have expanded.

J gene | clone size | D gene | V gene | CDR3 protein | CDR3 DNA
TRBJ2-1 | - | TRBD2 | TRBV11-2 | CASRDALAGAPNEQFF | TGTGCCAGCAGAGATGCACTAGCGGGAGCCCCCAATGAGCAGTTCTTC
TRBJ2-3 | - | - | TRBV4-2 | CARSQDGQQGTQYF | TGTGCCCGCAGCCAAGATGGGCAGCAAGGTACGCAGTATTTT
TRBJ2-3 | few | - | TRBV28 | CASSFGSNFADTQYF | TGTGCCAGCAGTTTCGGCAGTAACTTCGCAGATACGCAGTATTTT
TRBJ2-5 | - | - | TRBV6-2/TRBV6-3 | CARSSHPRDLLYQETQYF | TGTGCCCGCAGTTCCCACCCTCGGGACCTCCTGTACCAAGAGACCCAGTACTTC
TRBJ2-2 | - | - | TRBV6-5 | CASSHGGVTGELFF | TGTGCCAGCAGTCATGGTGGGGTCACCGGGGAGCTGTTTTTT
TRBJ2-1 | - | - | TRBV11-2 | CASSLEASVALFYNEQFF | TGTGCCAGCAGCTTAGAGGCGAGCGTGGCTTTATTCTACAATGAGCAGTTCTTC
TRBJ2-2 | once | TRBD1 | TRBV12-5 | CVSDSILGTGVGTGELFF | TGTGTTAGTGATTCGATCCTCGGGACAGGGGTGGGGACCGGGGAGCTGTTTTTT
TRBJ1-1 | - | - | TRBV5-1 | CASSPIGVNTEAFF | TGCGCCAGCAGCCCCATCGGGGTGAACACTGAAGCTTTCTTT
TRBJ2-7 | - | - | TRBV11-3 | CVSSSAGSSYEQYF | TGTGTCAGCAGCTCGGCAGGGAGCTCCTACGAGCAGTACTTC
TRBJ2-3 | - | - | TRBV6-5 | CASRYLRKSRTDTQYF | TGTGCCAGCAGGTACCTCCGGAAGTCCCGCACAGATACGCAGTATTTT
TRBJ2-2 | - | TRBD2 | TRBV6-5 | CASSPLKRLAGFGELFF | TGTGCCAGCAGTCCCTTAAAGAGACTAGCGGGATTCGGGGAGCTGTTTTTT
TRBJ2-3 | - | - | TRBV21-1 | CASSSSPTGGCADTQYF | TGTGCCAGCAGCTCCAGTCCGACGGGGGGCTGCGCAGATACGCAGTATTTT
TRBJ2-7 | - | - | TRBV11-1 | CASSLGSYERYF | TGTGCCAGCAGCTTGGGCAGCTACGAGCGGTACTTC
TRBJ2-3 | - | TRBD2 | TRBV5-6 | CASNLVASGIHDTQYF | TGTGCCAGCAACTTGGTGGCTAGCGGGATCCACGATACGCAGTATTTT
TRBJ1-1 | many | TRBD1 | TRBV14 | CASSQERGLGAFF | TGTGCCAGCAGCCAAGAAAGGGGGCTGGGAGCTTTCTTT
TRBJ2-5 | - | - | TRBV11-2 | CTSSLRPAEQETQYF | TGTACCAGCAGCTTAAGGCCAGCAGAACAAGAGACCCAGTACTTC
TRBJ1-1 | once | - | TRBV11-3 | CASSPRVREVRAFF | TGTGCCAGTAGCCCTAGGGTAAGGGAGGTTCGCGCTTTCTTT
TRBJ2-7 | few | TRBD1 | TRBV11-2 | CASSPLNRIRNRGPYGQYF | TGTGCCAGCAGCCCACTTAATCGCATTCGAAACAGGGGTCCCTACGGGCAGTACTTC
TRBJ2-2 | - | - | TRBV28 | CASSWGRRTGELFF | TGTGCCAGCAGTTGGGGACGGCGCACCGGGGAGCTGTTTTTT
TRBJ2-3 | - | TRBD2 | TRBV11-2 | CAGSRRLAGTDTQYF | TGTGCCGGCAGCCGGCGACTAGCGGGAACGGATACGCAGTATTTT
TRBJ2-7 | - | - | TRBV14 | CASSRDGVGPVLEQYF | TGTGCCAGCAGCCGTGATGGGGTGGGTCCCGTGCTAGAGCAGTACTTC
TRBJ2-1 | many | - | TRBV5-1 | CASRSGTHNEQFF | TGCGCCAGCAGGTCCGGGACCCACAATGAGCAGTTCTTC
TRBJ2-2 | - | - | TRBV7-9 | CASSVRAANTGELFF | TGTGCCAGCAGCGTCCGGGCCGCGAACACCGGGGAGCTGTTTTTT
TRBJ2-5 | many | - | TRBV6-1 | CASSESAEASQLGETQYF | TGTGCCAGCAGTGAATCGGCCGAGGCCAGCCAGCTTGGGGAGACCCAGTACTTC
TRBJ2-7 | - | TRBD1 | TRBV14 | CASRTGGDNFYEQYF | TGTGCCAGCAGGACAGGGGGTGACAACTTCTACGAGCAGTACTTC
TRBJ2-3 | - | TRBD1 | TRBV6-1 | CASLLTGGVTDTQYF | TGTGCCAGCCTACTCACAGGGGGCGTAACGGATACGCAGTATTTT
TRBJ1-1 | - | - | TRBV6-1 | CASSGMATLNTEAFF | TGTGCTAGCAGTGGGATGGCCACGTTGAACACTGAAGCTTTCTTT
TRBJ2-3 | - | - | TRBV29-1 | CSAQVTSNQPQYF | TGCAGCGCACAGGTTACTTCTAATCAGCCCCAGTATTTT
TRBJ1-2 | many | - | TRBV6-5 | CASSYSSRVRGYTF | TGTGCCAGCAGTTACTCGAGCAGGGTGCGTGGCTACACCTTC
TRBJ2-2 | - | TRBD2 | TRBV12-3/TRBV12-4 | CASRGLAGGPRELLF | TGTGCCAGCAGGGGACTAGCGGGAGGGCCCCGAGAGCTGCTTTTT
TRBJ2-5 | - | TRBD2 | TRBV11-2 | CASRIGLAGTQETQYF | TGTGCCAGCAGAATAGGACTAGCGGGGACCCAAGAGACCCAGTACTTT
TRBJ2-7 | - | - | TRBV6-6 | CASSLTSTANEQYF | TGTGCCAGTAGTTTAACTAGTACGGCCAACGAGCAGTACTTC